These 10 T cell receptor beta chains came from one sample sequenced in a study of immune evolution from preneoplasia to lung adenocarcinoma. Libraries were prepared by immunoSEQ multiplex PCR; TCRdb keeps only in-frame clonotypes and omits some of them. The sample shows 30,000 to 45,000 clones, 60% to 75% of them seen only once. Source material: FFPE invasive lung adenocarcinoma tissue. These receptors were obtained from a person between 55 and 69 years old with lung adenocarcinoma.

The chain links TRBV27 to TRBJ2-2; no reliable D call. V was clipped by 7 bases and J by 2 bases, with 14 bases between them. This CDR3 comprises 15 residues. Germline CDR1 reads MNHEY; CDR2 reads SMNVEV (reference sequence). CDR3 sequence: CASKGGRLNTGELFF. In DNA, the CDR3 is TGTGCCAGCAAAGGTGGGCGACTTAACACCGGGGAGCTGTTTTTT.

The rearrangement joins TRBV14 to TRBJ2-3, with 8 bases that match TRBD1. Per the germline V gene, CDR1 is SGHDN and CDR2 is FVKESK. The junction had 12 bases not matched to a gene; V was cut back by 1 base and J by 6 bases. The CDR3 totals 17 residues. The CDR3 coding sequence is TGTGCCAGCAGCCAAGTAGGCCCCGGACAGGGCGTCGATACGCAGTATTTT. Protein sequence: CASSQVGPGQGVDTQYF.

The rearrangement joins TRBV7-3 to TRBJ2-1, with TRBD1 identical over 7 bases. Germline loops: CDR1 SGHTA, CDR2 FQGTGA. V lost 2 bases to trimming and J lost 6 bases; unmatched junction nucleotides: 1. CDR3 length: 13 residues. In DNA, the CDR3 is TGTGCCAGCAGCTTAGGGACAGCCAATGAGCAGTTCTTC. It codes for CASSLGTANEQFF.

This clone has a handful of counts. The rearrangement joins TRBV11-3 to TRBJ1-3, with D perhaps TRBD1 (6 bases). CDR1 is SGHNT, CDR2 YENEEA, per germline. Deletions cut 5 bases from V and 0 bases from J, with 17 bases between. The length of the CDR3 is 17 residues. The CDR3 loop is CASSPGSGAVSGNTIYF. Written as DNA, the CDR3 is TGTGCCAGCAGCCCAGGGTCAGGGGCCGTCTCTGGAAACACCATATATTTT.

V is TRBV11-2 and J is TRBJ1-2; no definite D call. Trimming removed 3 bases at V and 4 bases at J, with 9 bases between. CDR1 is SGHAT and CDR2 is FQNNGV in the germline V gene. The length of the CDR3 is 13 residues. Here the CDR3 DNA reads TGTGCCAGCAGCTTCGGACGGAGCTATGGCTACACCTTC. Translating gives CASSFGRSYGYTF.

This chain links TRBV28 with TRBJ2-3; D gene ambiguous. V lost 3 bases and J 2 bases, leaving 9 bases between the germline ends. Germline V gives CDR1 MDHEN, CDR2 SYDVKM. CDR3 length: 14 amino acids. The chain's CDR3 is CASSFTAYTDTQYF. In nucleotides, the CDR3 is TGTGCCAGCAGTTTCACCGCTTACACAGATACGCAGTATTTT.

The CDR3 DNA follows: TGTGCCAGCAGCTTGGGGAGCGCGCGCGGACTCGGGCAGTTCTTC. Encoded protein: CASSLGSARGLGQFF. The V gene is TRBV5-6, the J gene TRBJ2-1, with D perhaps TRBD2 (5 bases). The CDR3 extends over 15 amino acids. Germline CDR1 and CDR2: SGHDT and YYEEEE. The ends were cut back, 0 bases at V and 12 bases at J, with 19 bases in the middle.

J is TRBJ1-5 and V is TRBV19; D perhaps matches TRBD1 (6 bases). V gave up 5 bases and J gave up 7 bases, with 18 bases separating them. Per the germline V gene, CDR1 is LNHDA and CDR2 is SQIVND (reference sequence). This CDR3 spans 15 amino acids. The CDR3 spells CASSLRSGAAQPQHF. The CDR3 DNA sequence: TGTGCCAGTAGTCTACGCTCGGGGGCGGCCCAGCCCCAGCATTTT. The full variable domain, completed using reference TRBV19 and TRBJ1-5, is DGGITQSPKYLFRKEGQNVTLSCEQNLNHDAMYWYRQDPGQGLRLIYYSQIVNDFQKGDIAEGYSVSREKKESFPLTVTSAQKNPTAFYLCASSLRSGAAQPQHFGDGTRLSIL.

This clone occurred once. The chain joins TRBV11-2 to TRBJ2-7; 9 bases agree with TRBD1. The germline CDR1 and CDR2 sequences are SGHAT and FQNNGV. CDR3 length: 15 residues. V gave up 1 base and J gave up 5 bases; unmatched junction bases: 6. In nucleotides, the CDR3 is TGTGCCAGCAGCTTAGGGGGACAGGGATCGAACGAGCAGTACTTC. Protein product: CASSLGGQGSNEQYF.

The chain joins TRBV14 to TRBJ2-7; 10 bases map to TRBD2. Trimming cost V 4 bases and J 5 bases; bases outside gene matches: 2. The V gene's germline CDR1 is SGHDN and CDR2 FVKESK. The CDR3 runs to 13 residues. CDR3: CASSRLAGHEQYF. The CDR3 bases are TGTGCCAGCAGCCGACTAGCGGGCCACGAGCAGTACTTC.